This T cell receptor beta chain came from a study of control samples from healthy donors and cancer patients (dated by TCRdb to the early 2020s). The CDR1 and CDR2 encoded by the germline V gene are MNHEY and SVGEGT. Compared with germline, V lacks 2 bases and J lacks 6 bases; bases without a gene match: 9. The CDR3 holds 15 amino acids from the cysteine to the phenylalanine. Only the CDR3 portion is preserved as DNA: 45 bases, with reading frame beginning at the first base. About this clone itself: No antigen is known for it. Nothing much larger sits one base from this clone, and base qualities are not available.

Receptor amplification or capture employed the immunoSEQ multiplex PCR assay. In its TCRdb copy, this immuneACCESS table keeps in-frame sequences only and misses some clones. Where compared with another copy, unresolved V genes explain less than half of these, and the others have no known cause. The sample table lists 150,000 or so clones, roughly 94% of them with a count of one. The ten largest clones take up 10% to 15% of the sample. The source material was blood. The V and J segments used are TRBV6-2 or TRBV6-3 and TRBJ2-7; 8 bases in the middle match TRBD2. The source is a man aged 35 to 55 in good health. In nucleotides, the sequence is TGTGCCAGCAGTTACCCCGGGGGGGCCGTTTTCGAGCAGTACTTC. The resulting protein is CASSYPGGAVFEQYF.